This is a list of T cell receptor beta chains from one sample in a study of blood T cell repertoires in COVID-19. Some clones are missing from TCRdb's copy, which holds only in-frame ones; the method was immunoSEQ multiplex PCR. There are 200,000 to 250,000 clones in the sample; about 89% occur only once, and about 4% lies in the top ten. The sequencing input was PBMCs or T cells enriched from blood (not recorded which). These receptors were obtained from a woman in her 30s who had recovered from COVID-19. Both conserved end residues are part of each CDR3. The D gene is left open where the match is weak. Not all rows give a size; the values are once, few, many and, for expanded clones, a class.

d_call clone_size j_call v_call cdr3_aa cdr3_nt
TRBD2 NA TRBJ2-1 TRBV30 CAWSVRGGRVVYNEQFF TGTGCCTGGAGTGTACGTGGCGGGAGGGTGGTTTACAATGAGCAGTTCTTC
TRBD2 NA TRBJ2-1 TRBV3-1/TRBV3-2 CASSQEVQREEQFF TGTGCCAGCAGCCAAGAAGTGCAGCGGGAGGAGCAGTTCTTC
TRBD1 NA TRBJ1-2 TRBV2 CASSNQDRVYGYTF TGTGCCAGCAGCAATCAGGACAGGGTCTATGGCTACACCTTC
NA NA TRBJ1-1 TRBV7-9 CASSSHRGEAFF TGTGCCAGCAGCTCGCATAGGGGGGAAGCTTTCTTT
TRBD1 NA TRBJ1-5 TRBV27 CASSLSPLRGLGQPQHF TGTGCCAGCAGTTTATCCCCGCTCAGGGGGCTAGGGCAGCCCCAGCATTTT
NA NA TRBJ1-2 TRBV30 CAWKIDNPRYGYTF TGTGCCTGGAAGATTGACAATCCTCGGTATGGCTACACCTTC
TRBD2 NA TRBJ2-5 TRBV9 CASSVEGGPETQYF TGTGCCAGCAGCGTAGAGGGAGGGCCAGAGACCCAGTACTTC
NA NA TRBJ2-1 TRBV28 CASTPHKINEQFF TGTGCCAGCACCCCCCACAAAATCAATGAGCAGTTCTTC
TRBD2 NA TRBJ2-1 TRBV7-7 CASSLAGGDEQFF TGTGCTAGCAGCTTAGCGGGAGGAGATGAGCAGTTCTTC
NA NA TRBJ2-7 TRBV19 CASSIGVQGYEQYF TGTGCCAGTAGTATAGGGGTACAGGGCTACGAGCAGTACTTC
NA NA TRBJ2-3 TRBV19 CASSIAGTDTQYF TGTGCCAGTAGTATAGCCGGGACAGATACGCAGTATTTT
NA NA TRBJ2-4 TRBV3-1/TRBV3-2 CASSHGAKNIQYF TGTGCCAGCAGCCACGGGGCCAAAAACATTCAGTACTTC
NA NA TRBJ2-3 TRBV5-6 CASSYPPAATDTQYF TGTGCCAGCAGCTACCCGCCAGCGGCCACAGATACGCAGTATTTT
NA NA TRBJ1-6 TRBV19 CASSVTGNSYNSPLHF TGTGCCAGTAGTGTTACAGGCAACTCCTATAATTCACCCCTCCACTTT
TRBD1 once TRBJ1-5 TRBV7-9 CASSYSPWTGEISVQPQHF TGTGCCAGCAGCTACTCCCCGTGGACAGGGGAGATTTCCGTCCAGCCCCAGCATTTT
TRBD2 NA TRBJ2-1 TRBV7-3 CASSRTSGSNNEQFF TGTGCCAGCAGCCGGACTAGCGGGAGTAACAATGAGCAGTTCTTC
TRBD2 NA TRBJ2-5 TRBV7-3 CASSYNGGAQYF TGTGCCAGCAGCTATAATGGGGGGGCCCAGTACTTC
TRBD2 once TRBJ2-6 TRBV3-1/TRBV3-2 CASSGLAVPGGANVLTF TGTGCCAGCAGCGGGCTAGCGGTACCTGGAGGGGCCAACGTCCTGACTTTC
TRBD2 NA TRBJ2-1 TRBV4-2 CASRPLAGVTNEQFF TGTGCCAGCAGGCCACTAGCGGGAGTAACAAATGAGCAGTTCTTC
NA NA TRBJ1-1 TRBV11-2 CASSLGQASYTEAFF TGTGCCAGCAGCTTAGGACAGGCCTCGTACACTGAAGCTTTCTTT
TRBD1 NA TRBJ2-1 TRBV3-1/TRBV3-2 CASSQGGTGSYNEQFF TGTGCCAGCAGCCAAGGGGGGACAGGTTCCTACAATGAGCAGTTCTTC
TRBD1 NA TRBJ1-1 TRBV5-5 CASRNLPEQGAGTEAFF TGTGCCAGCAGAAATCTCCCGGAACAGGGGGCTGGCACTGAAGCTTTCTTT
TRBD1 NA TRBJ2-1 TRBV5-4 CASSGTADDNEQFF TGTGCCAGCAGCGGGACAGCTGATGACAATGAGCAGTTCTTC
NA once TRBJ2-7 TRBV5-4 CASSRDGYEQYF TGTGCCAGCAGCCGAGATGGTTACGAGCAGTACTTC
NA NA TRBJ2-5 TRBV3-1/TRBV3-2 CASSQGAGREETQYF TGTGCCAGCAGCCAAGGAGCGGGCAGGGAAGAGACCCAGTACTTC
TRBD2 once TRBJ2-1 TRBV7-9 CASSLAGGGRAAEQFF TGTGCCAGCAGCTTAGCGGGGGGCGGGAGGGCCGCTGAGCAGTTCTTC
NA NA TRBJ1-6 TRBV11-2 CASSPFTGRSSPLHF TGTGCCAGCAGCCCTTTCACAGGGAGAAGTTCACCCCTCCACTTT
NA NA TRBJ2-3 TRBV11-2 CASSPMAGTDTQYF TGTGCCAGCAGCCCGATGGCGGGCACAGATACGCAGTATTTT
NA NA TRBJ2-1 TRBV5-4 CASSLGSSRDNEQFF TGTGCCAGCAGCTTGGGCTCTTCCAGGGACAATGAGCAGTTCTTC
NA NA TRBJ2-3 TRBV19 CASRGRGTDTQYF TGTGCCAGTAGGGGCAGGGGCACAGATACGCAGTATTTT
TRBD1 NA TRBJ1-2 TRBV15 CATSRGQGVGYGYTF TGTGCCACCAGCAGGGGACAGGGGGTAGGCTATGGCTACACCTTC
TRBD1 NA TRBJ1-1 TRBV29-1 CSVAGGRTEAFF TGCAGCGTTGCAGGGGGTAGGACTGAAGCTTTCTTT
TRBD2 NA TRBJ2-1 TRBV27 CASTDSLAASYNEQFF TGTGCCAGCACTGACTCACTAGCGGCCTCCTACAATGAGCAGTTCTTC
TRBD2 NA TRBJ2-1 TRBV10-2 CASSEPGTSRSGYNEQFF TGCGCCAGCAGTGAGCCCGGGACTAGCAGGTCTGGGTACAATGAGCAGTTCTTC
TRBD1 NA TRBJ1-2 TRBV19 CATSYPGTANYGYTF TGTGCCACCTCCTACCCGGGGACAGCTAACTATGGCTACACCTTC
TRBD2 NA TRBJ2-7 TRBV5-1 CASSSHFGTSGSLEYF TGCGCCAGCAGCTCACATTTCGGGACTAGCGGGAGTTTAGAGTACTTC